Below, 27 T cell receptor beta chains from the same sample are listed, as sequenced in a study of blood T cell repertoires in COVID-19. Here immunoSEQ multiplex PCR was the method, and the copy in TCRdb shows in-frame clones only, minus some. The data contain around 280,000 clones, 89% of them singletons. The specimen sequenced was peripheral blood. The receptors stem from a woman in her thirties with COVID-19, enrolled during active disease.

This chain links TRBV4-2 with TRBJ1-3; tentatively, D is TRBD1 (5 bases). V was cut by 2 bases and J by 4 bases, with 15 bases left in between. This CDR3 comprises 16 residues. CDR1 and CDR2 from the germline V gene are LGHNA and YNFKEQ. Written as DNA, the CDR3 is TGTGCCAGCAGCCAAACCTTTTCGGACAAAGGAAACACCATATATTTT. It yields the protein CASSQTFSDKGNTIYF.

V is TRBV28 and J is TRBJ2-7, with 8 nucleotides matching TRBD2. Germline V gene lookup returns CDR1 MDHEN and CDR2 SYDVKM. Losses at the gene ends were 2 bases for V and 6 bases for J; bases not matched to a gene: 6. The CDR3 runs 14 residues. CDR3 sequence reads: CASSLTGGTGEQYF. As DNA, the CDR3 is TGTGCCAGCAGTTTAACGGGGGGGACGGGCGAGCAGTACTTC. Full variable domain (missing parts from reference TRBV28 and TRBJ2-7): DVKVTQSSRYLVKRTGEKVFLECVQDMDHENMFWYRQDPGLGLRLIYFSYDVKMKEKGDIPEGYSVSREKKERFSLILESASTNQTSMYLCASSLTGGTGEQYFGPGTRLTVT.

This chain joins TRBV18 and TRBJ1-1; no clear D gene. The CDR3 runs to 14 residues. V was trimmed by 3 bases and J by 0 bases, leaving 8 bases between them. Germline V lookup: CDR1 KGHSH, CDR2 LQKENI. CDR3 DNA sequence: TGTGCCAGCTCACCTGGCAGAATGAACACTGAAGCTTTCTTT. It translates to CASSPGRMNTEAFF.

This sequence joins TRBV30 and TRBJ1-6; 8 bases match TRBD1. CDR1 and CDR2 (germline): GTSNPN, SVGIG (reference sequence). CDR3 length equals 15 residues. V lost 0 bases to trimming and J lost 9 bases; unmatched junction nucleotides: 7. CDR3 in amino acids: CAWSVGDRGFSPLHF. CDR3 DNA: TGTGCCTGGAGTGTGGGCGACAGGGGATTTTCACCCCTCCACTTT.

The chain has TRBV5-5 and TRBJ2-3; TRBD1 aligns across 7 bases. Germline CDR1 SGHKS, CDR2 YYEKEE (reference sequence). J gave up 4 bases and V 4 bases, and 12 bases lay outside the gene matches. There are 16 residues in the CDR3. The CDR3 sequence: CASSPGVKGAADTQYF. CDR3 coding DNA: TGTGCCAGCAGCCCTGGGGTCAAGGGGGCGGCAGATACGCAGTATTTT. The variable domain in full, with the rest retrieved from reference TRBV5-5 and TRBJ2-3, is DAGVTQSPTHLIKTRGQQVTLRCSPISGHKSVSWYQQVLGQGPQFIFQYYEKEERGRGNFPDRFSARQFPNYSSELNVNALLLGDSALYLCASSPGVKGAADTQYFGPGTRLTVL.

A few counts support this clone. CDR3 amino acids: CASSPGGATSYNEQFF. The CDR3 DNA reads as TGTGCCAGCAGCCCTGGGGGCGCTACCTCCTACAATGAGCAGTTCTTC. The chain uses TRBV5-4 and TRBJ2-1; TRBD1 is a possible D gene (6 bases). The V end was cut by 4 bases, the J end by 0 bases, with 14 bases between. The CDR3 contains 16 residues. Germline V CDR1 and CDR2: SGHNT, YYREEE (reference sequence). Complete variable domain (other parts from reference TRBV5-4 and TRBJ2-1): ETGVTQSPTHLIKTRGQQVTLRCSSQSGHNTVSWYQQALGQGPQFIFQYYREEENGRGNFPPRFSGLQFPNYSSELNVNALELDDSALYLCASSPGGATSYNEQFFGPGTRLTVL.

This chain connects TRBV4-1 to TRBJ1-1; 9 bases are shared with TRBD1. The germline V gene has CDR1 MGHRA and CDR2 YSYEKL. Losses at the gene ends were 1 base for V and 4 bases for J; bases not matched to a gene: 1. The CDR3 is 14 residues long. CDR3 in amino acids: CASSQVGQGTEAFF. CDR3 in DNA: TGCGCCAGCAGCCAAGTGGGACAGGGCACTGAAGCTTTCTTT.

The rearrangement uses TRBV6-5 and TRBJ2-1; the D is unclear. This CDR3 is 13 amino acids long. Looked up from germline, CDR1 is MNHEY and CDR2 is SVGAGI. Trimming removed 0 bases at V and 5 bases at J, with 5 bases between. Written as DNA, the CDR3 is TGTGCCAGCAGTTACTCGAGCAACAATGAGCAGTTCTTC. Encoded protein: CASSYSSNNEQFF.

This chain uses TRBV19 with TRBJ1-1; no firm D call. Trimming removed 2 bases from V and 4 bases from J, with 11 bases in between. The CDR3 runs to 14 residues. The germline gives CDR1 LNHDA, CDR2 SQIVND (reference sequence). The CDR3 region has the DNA TGTGCCAGTAGTATAAGGATTCGAGGCACTGAAGCTTTCTTT. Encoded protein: CASSIRIRGTEAFF.

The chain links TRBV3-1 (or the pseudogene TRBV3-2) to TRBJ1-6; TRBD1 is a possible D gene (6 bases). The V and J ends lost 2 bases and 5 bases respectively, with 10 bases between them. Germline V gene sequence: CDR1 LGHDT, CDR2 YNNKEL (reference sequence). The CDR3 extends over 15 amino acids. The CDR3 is CASSQRGGDNSPLHF. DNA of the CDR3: TGTGCCAGCAGCCAACGAGGGGGAGATAATTCACCCCTCCACTTT.

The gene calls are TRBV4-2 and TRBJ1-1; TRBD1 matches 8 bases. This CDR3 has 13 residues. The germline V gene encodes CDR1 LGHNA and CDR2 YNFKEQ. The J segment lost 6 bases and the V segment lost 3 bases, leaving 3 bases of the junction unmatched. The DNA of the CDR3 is TGTGCCAGCAGCCATGCACAGGGGGCTGAAGCTTTCTTT. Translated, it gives CASSHAQGAEAFF.

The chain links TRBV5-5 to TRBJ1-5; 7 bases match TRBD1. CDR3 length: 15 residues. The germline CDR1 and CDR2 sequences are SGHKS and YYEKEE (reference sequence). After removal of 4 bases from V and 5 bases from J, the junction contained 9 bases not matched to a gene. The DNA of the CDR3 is TGTGCCAGCAGCCCGGACCGGGACAGAGATCAGCCCCAGCATTTT. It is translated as CASSPDRDRDQPQHF.

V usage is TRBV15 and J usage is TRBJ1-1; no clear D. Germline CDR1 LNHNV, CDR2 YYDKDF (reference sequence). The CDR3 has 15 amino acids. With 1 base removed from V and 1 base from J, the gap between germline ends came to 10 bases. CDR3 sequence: CATSRGRVENTEAFF. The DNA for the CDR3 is TGTGCCACCAGCAGAGGTCGGGTCGAGAACACTGAAGCTTTCTTT.

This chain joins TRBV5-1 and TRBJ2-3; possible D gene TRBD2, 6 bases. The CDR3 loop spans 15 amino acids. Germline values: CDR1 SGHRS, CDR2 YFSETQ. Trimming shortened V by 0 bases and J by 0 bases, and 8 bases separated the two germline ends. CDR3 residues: CASSLDGSSTDTQYF. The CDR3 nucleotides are TGCGCCAGCAGCTTGGACGGGAGCAGCACAGATACGCAGTATTTT.

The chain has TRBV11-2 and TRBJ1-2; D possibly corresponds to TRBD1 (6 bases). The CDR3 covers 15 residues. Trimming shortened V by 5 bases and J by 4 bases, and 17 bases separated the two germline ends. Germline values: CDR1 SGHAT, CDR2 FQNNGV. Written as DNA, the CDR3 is TGTGCCAGCAGCCCGACCGGGGGGCCCGGCTATGGCTACACCTTC. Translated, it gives CASSPTGGPGYGYTF.

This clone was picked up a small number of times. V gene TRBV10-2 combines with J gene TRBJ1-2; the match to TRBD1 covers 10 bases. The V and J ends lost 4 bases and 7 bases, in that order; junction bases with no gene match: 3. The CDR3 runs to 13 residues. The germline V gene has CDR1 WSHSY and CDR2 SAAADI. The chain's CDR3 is CASSVGQGSGYTF. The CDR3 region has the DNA TGCGCCAGCAGTGTGGGACAGGGGAGTGGCTACACCTTC.

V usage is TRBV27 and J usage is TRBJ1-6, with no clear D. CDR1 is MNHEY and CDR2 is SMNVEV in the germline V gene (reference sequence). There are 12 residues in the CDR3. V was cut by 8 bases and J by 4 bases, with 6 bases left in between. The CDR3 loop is CASQEYNSPLHF. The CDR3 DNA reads TGTGCCAGCCAGGAATATAATTCACCCCTCCACTTT.

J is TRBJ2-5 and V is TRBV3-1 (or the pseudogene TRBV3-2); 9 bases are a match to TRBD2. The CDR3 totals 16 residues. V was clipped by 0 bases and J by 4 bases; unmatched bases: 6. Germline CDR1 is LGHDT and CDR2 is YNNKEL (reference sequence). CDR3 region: CASSQDLSAGGETQYF. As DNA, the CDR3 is TGTGCCAGCAGCCAAGATCTCTCAGCGGGGGGAGAGACCCAGTACTTC.

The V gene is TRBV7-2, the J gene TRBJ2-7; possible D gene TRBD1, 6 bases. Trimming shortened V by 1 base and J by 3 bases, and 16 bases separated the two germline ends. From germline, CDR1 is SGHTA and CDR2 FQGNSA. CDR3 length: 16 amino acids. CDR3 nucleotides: TGTGCCAGCAGCTTAGGGATAGCTACAGGGAACTACGAGCAGTACTTC. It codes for CASSLGIATGNYEQYF.

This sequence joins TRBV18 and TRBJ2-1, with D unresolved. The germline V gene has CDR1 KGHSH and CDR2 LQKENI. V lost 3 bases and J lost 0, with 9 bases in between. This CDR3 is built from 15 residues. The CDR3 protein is CASSPPVGSYNEQFF. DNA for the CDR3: TGTGCCAGCTCACCCCCTGTCGGCTCCTACAATGAGCAGTTCTTC.

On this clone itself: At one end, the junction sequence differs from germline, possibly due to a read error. As DNA, the CDR3 is TGTGCCAGCCGCTTAGGAGGAGGGGGGGGGACTGAAGCTTTCTTT. This codes for CASRLGGGGGTEAFF. The chain employs TRBV7-8 and TRBJ1-1, with D maybe TRBD1 (6 bases). The CDR3 extends over 15 amino acids. Germline V gene sequence: CDR1 SGHVS, CDR2 FQNEAQ.

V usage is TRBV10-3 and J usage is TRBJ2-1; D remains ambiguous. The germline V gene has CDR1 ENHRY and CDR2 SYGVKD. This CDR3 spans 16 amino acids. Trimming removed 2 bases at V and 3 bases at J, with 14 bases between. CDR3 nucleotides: TGTGCCATCAGTGAGAAGTCCCGACACCACTACAATGAGCAGTTCTTC. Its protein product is CAISEKSRHHYNEQFF.

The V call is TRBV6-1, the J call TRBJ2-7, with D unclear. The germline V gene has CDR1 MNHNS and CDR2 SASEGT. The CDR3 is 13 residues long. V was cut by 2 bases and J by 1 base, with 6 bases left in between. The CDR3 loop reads CASSESVSYEQYF. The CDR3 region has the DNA TGTGCCAGCAGTGAATCCGTTTCCTACGAGCAGTACTTC.

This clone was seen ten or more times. As DNA, the CDR3 is TGTGCCAGTAGTATAGTGGAGGGCACCGGGGAGCTGTTTTTT. Amino acid sequence: CASSIVEGTGELFF. This chain uses TRBV19 with TRBJ2-2, with TRBD2 as a possible D gene (6 bases). The CDR3 length is 14 residues. CDR1 and CDR2 from the germline V gene are LNHDA and SQIVND (reference sequence). Trimming pared 1 base from V and 4 bases from J, leaving 7 bases between.

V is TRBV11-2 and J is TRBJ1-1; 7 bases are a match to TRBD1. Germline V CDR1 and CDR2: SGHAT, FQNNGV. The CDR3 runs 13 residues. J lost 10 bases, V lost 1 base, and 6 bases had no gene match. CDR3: CASSLGPRDRAFF. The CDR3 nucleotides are TGTGCCAGCAGCTTAGGACCGCGGGACAGAGCTTTCTTT.

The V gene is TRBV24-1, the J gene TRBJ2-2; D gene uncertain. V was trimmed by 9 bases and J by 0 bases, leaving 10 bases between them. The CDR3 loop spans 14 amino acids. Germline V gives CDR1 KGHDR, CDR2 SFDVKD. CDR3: CATLSSSNTGELFF. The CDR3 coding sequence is TGTGCCACCCTTAGTAGTTCGAACACCGGGGAGCTGTTTTTT.

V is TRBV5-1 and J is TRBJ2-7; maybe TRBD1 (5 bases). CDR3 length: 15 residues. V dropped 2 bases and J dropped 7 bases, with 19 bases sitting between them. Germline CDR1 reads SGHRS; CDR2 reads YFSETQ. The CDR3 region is CASSFPGNPLREQYF. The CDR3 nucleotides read TGCGCCAGCAGCTTCCCAGGGAACCCCCTACGAGAGCAGTACTTC.